The entry that follows covers one TCR beta chain sequence. The antigen it binds to is not known. Base qualities are not provided; no much larger clone lies one nucleotide away. The data belong to a study of blood T cell repertoires in COVID-19 (dated by TCRdb to 2018 to 2021). Broadly, across the study: Collaborator samples came from the United States, Italy and Spain and covered acute and convalescent phases of COVID-19. The material from the prospective study consisted of cDNA or gDNA derived from T cells, B-cell-depleted T cells, or PBMCs. The dataset comprised deeply sampled blood TCRbeta repertoires from subjects exposed to, actively infected with, or recovered from COVID-19. The repertoires were released in a freely available public database meant as a resource for research on the immune response to SARS-CoV-2. The samples were drawn from the first 160 participants of the ongoing ImmuneRACE study and from 1,254 subjects provided by 6 global collaborators. Nearly every sample came with metadata listing a de-identified subject ID, COVID-19 status, age in years and sex. Where HLA class I and class II types were available, the types were taken from metadata supplied by the sample provider, not from assay-based typing. The study at large found these results: The amount of clinical and demographic metadata varied by source and participant and was provided uncurated.

Each collaborating institution followed its own protocols to collect whole blood in K2EDTA tubes. For TCRbeta analysis, collaborator samples were shipped as frozen whole blood, as isolated PBMCs, or as DNA extracted from either sample type. TCRbeta CDR3 regions were amplified from genomic DNA using the immunoSEQ Assay, a bias-controlled multiplex PCR. Per the original workflow: The number of nucleated cells in each sample was estimated from the amplification of reference gene primers within the assay. Sequence reads were collapsed and filtered to measure the absolute abundance of every unique TCRbeta CDR3 rearrangement. For each sample, productive Simpson clonality was calculated as the square root of Simpson's diversity index over productive rearrangements. Sourced from immuneACCESS, this table was stored by TCRdb with only in-frame sequences that have V and J called. A share of the clones is absent; for the studies checked, an unresolved V gene accounts for under half, and the remainder has no known explanation. V and J calls plus clone size are reproduced from that table; the DNA served to infer D and trimming. Here the sample has 60,000 to 70,000 clones; more than 65% occur a single time. The ten largest clones take up about 4.3% of the sample.

The CDR3, cysteine through phenylalanine, is 14 amino acids long. CDR3 DNA only is kept here, 42 bases in frame from base 1. Unmatched junction bases come to 5, with V trimmed by 4 bases and J by 6 bases. Via the germline V gene, CDR1 is SNHLY and CDR2 FYNNEI. Sequencing was carried out using peripheral blood. The chain is encoded by TRBV2 joined to TRBJ2-5, and TRBD1 aligns with 10 junction nucleotides. This sequence was found in a woman in her fifties or sixties with acute or convalescent COVID-19. This receptor carries the CDR3 CASSVDRGWKTQYF. In nucleotide form, the sequence is TGTGCCAGCAGTGTGGACAGGGGGTGGAAGACCCAGTACTTC. Here the CDR3 is joined to the reference TRBV2 and TRBJ2-5 genes, and the full variable domain is: EPEVTQTPSHQVTQMGQEVILRCVPISNHLYFYWYRQILGQKVEFLVSFYNNEISEKSEIFDDQFSVERPDGSNFTLKIRSTKLEDSAMYFCASSVDRGWKTQYFGPGTRLLVL.